These 27 T cell receptor beta chains came from one sample sequenced in a study of shared clonotypes between healthy human individuals. The data were produced by immunoSEQ multiplex PCR, yet TCRdb's version contains in-frame clones alone and is incomplete. This table has 300,000 to 400,000 clones, roughly 87% appearing once. The sample taken for sequencing was memory CD8+ T cells sorted from blood. This sample's subset: CD45RO+ cells pooled with CCR7-negative TemRA cells. These receptors originate from a young man in good health.

V gene TRBV29-1 combines with J gene TRBJ2-3; weak D call: TRBD2 (6 bases). The CDR3 covers 18 residues. Trimming shortened V by 1 base and J by 0 bases, and 20 bases separated the two germline ends. Germline V lookup: CDR1 SQVTM, CDR2 ANQGSEA. DNA of the CDR3: TGCAGCGTTGAAGGCCGCGGCACCGGGGGTTTAAGCACAGATACGCAGTATTTT. The encoded protein is CSVEGRGTGGLSTDTQYF.

Comment on this clone: A read error is possible here, since a much larger clone lies one base away. The gene calls are TRBV7-3 and TRBJ2-5, with D tentatively TRBD1 or TRBD2 (6 bases each). Germline V gene data show CDR1 as SGHTA and CDR2 as FQGTGA. There are 15 residues in the CDR3. Between the trimmed V and J ends, which lost 5 bases and 4 bases, there was a span of 17 bases. In DNA, the CDR3 is TGTGCCAGCAGCATCAGCTGGGGGGCGGGAGAGACCCAGTACTTC. Its translation: CASSISWGAGETQYF.

The chain combines TRBV7-2 with TRBJ2-7; 7 bases are shared with TRBD2. V shed 5 bases, J shed 2 bases, and the junction held 9 bases outside the gene matches. Germline values: CDR1 SGHTA, CDR2 FQGNSA. The CDR3 consists of 15 residues. The CDR3 DNA reads as TGTGCCAGCAGCCCCCGGGAGGTCTTCCCCTACGAGCAGTACTTC. It is translated as CASSPREVFPYEQYF.

This clone was observed a handful of times. The chain uses TRBV16 and TRBJ1-2, with 8 nucleotides matching TRBD1. The CDR3 runs 16 residues. V shed 8 bases, J shed 4 bases, and the junction held 15 bases outside the gene matches. The V gene's germline CDR1 is KGHSY and CDR2 FQNENV. The CDR3 here is CASGALPGQDLYGYTF. CDR3 sequence (DNA): TGTGCCAGCGGAGCGTTACCGGGACAGGATCTCTATGGCTACACCTTC.

This clone was recorded once. This sequence joins TRBV5-1 and TRBJ1-2; D unclear. Trimming cost V 2 bases and J 8 bases, with 13 bases left between them. Germline V lookup: CDR1 SGHRS, CDR2 YFSETQ. This CDR3 contains 13 residues. CDR3 sequence reads: CASSFSSHPGYTF. As DNA, the CDR3 is TGCGCCAGCAGCTTCTCATCGCATCCCGGCTACACCTTC.

A remark on this clone: This may stem from a read error, because a much larger clone lies one nucleotide away. The chain combines TRBV7-9 with TRBJ2-7; the D is unclear. V was clipped by 2 bases and J by 0 bases, with 5 bases between them. CDR1 and CDR2 (germline): SEHNR, FQNEAQ (reference sequence). The CDR3 length is 13 residues. CDR3 loop: CASSLKSSYEQYF. The CDR3 DNA sequence: TGTGCCAGCAGCTTAAAAAGCTCCTACGAGCAGTACTTC.

V usage is TRBV6-5 and J usage is TRBJ2-5, with 8 bases aligning to TRBD2. V was clipped by 6 bases and J by 5 bases; unmatched bases: 8. The CDR3 extends over 14 amino acids. In germline, CDR1 is MNHEY, CDR2 SVGAGI. The CDR3 DNA follows: TGTGCCAGCAGGTCCTCGGGAGGGCGGGAGACCCAGTACTTC. Amino acid sequence: CASRSSGGRETQYF.

V usage is TRBV5-6 and J usage is TRBJ2-3, with D perhaps given as TRBD1 or TRBD2 (6 bases each). V lost 0 bases, J lost 4 bases, and 15 bases lay in between. This CDR3 is built from 16 residues. Germline values: CDR1 SGHDT, CDR2 YYEEEE. The CDR3 region has the DNA TGTGCCAGCAGCTTGGTGCGGGGTGAGGGGGCAGATACGCAGTATTTT. Amino acids: CASSLVRGEGADTQYF.

The chain uses TRBV2 and TRBJ1-4; TRBD1 matches at 8 bases. Germline V lookup: CDR1 SNHLY, CDR2 FYNNEI. The CDR3 contains 14 residues. V dropped 10 bases and J dropped 4; count of bases not matched to a gene: 8. CDR3 in DNA: TGTGCCACTGTAGACAGGGGCGGTAATGAAAAACTGTTTTTT. Translation: CATVDRGGNEKLFF.

The V call is TRBV10-3, the J call TRBJ2-1, with 7 nucleotides matching TRBD2. CDR1 is ENHRY and CDR2 is SYGVKD in the germline V gene. This CDR3 has 13 residues. After removal of 2 bases from V and 10 bases from J, the junction contained 5 bases not matched to a gene. The CDR3 coding sequence is TGTGCCATCAGTGAGCGACTAGCTTTCGAGCAGTTCTTC. Amino acids: CAISERLAFEQFF.

V is TRBV10-3 and J is TRBJ2-3, with D perhaps matching TRBD2 (7 bases). The CDR3 is made up of 17 amino acids. Trimming left V 0 bases short and J 1 base short, with 14 bases between. The germline V gene has CDR1 ENHRY and CDR2 SYGVKD. The CDR3 DNA is TGTGCCATCAGTGAGTCCGGGGGGCGATGGGGCACAGATACGCAGTATTTT. It yields the protein CAISESGGRWGTDTQYF.

The rearrangement uses TRBV4-1 and TRBJ1-1; D remains unclear. V lost 0 bases and J 6 bases, leaving 11 bases between the germline ends. Germline assignment: CDR1 MGHRA and CDR2 YSYEKL. The CDR3 sequence is 14 residues long. The CDR3 coding sequence is TGCGCCAGCAGCCAAGACGTCAGATCGGCTGAAGCTTTCTTT. This sequence encodes CASSQDVRSAEAFF.

The chain employs TRBV5-6 and TRBJ2-3; 8 bases match TRBD2. The CDR3 sequence is 15 residues long. Germline lookup yields CDR1 SGHDT and CDR2 YYEEEE. With 5 bases clipped from V and 3 bases from J, the junction kept 8 bases outside the gene matches. The CDR3 coding sequence is TGTGCCAGCAGGCCCTCAACTAGCGGTACAGATACGCAGTATTTT. The encoded protein is CASRPSTSGTDTQYF. The whole variable domain, remainder taken from reference TRBV5-6 and TRBJ2-3, is DAGVTQSPTHLIKTRGQQVTLRCSPKSGHDTVSWYQQALGQGPQFIFQYYEEEERQRGNFPDRFSGHQFPNYSSELNVNALLLGDSALYLCASRPSTSGTDTQYFGPGTRLTVL.

The chain recombines TRBV18 with TRBJ2-7; maybe TRBD2 (5 bases). This CDR3 spans 14 amino acids. The germline gives CDR1 KGHSH, CDR2 LQKENI. Trimming pared 3 bases from V and 4 bases from J, leaving 13 bases between. This CDR3 reads CASSPDSPYYEQYF. The CDR3 DNA follows: TGTGCCAGCTCACCGGACTCGCCCTATTACGAGCAGTACTTC.

This sequence joins TRBV7-2 and TRBJ2-7; D call uncertain. Germline CDR1 and CDR2: SGHTA and FQGNSA. Trimming took 4 bases from V and 4 from J, leaving 11 bases between them. CDR3 length equals 13 residues. The CDR3 nucleotides are TGTGCCAGCAGCTCCTGGATGGGGTACGAGCAGTACTTC. It specifies CASSSWMGYEQYF.

This chain connects TRBV27 to TRBJ2-3, with 9 bases fitting TRBD2. Germline CDR1 is MNHEY and CDR2 is SMNVEV (reference sequence). This CDR3 region has 16 residues. Losses at the gene ends were 3 bases for V and 5 bases for J; bases not matched to a gene: 9. Here the CDR3 DNA reads TGTGCCAGCAGTTTGTGGCGGGAGGGCCTGTTAGATACGCAGTATTTT. This codes for CASSLWREGLLDTQYF.

The V and J genes are TRBV5-1 and TRBJ2-5; D might be TRBD1 (5 bases). The CDR3 is 13 residues long. Germline assignment: CDR1 SGHRS and CDR2 YFSETQ. V was shortened by 4 bases and J by 5 bases, with 12 bases between the two germline ends. Written as DNA, the CDR3 is TGCGCCAGCAGCAACACAGGTTACGAGACCCAGTACTTC. Its protein is CASSNTGYETQYF.

Here the CDR3 reads CSARGRDTQYF. Written as DNA, the CDR3 is TGCAGTGCTAGAGGAAGAGATACGCAGTATTTT. The chain has TRBV20-1 and TRBJ2-3; no definite D call. The germline V gene has CDR1 DFQATT and CDR2 SNEGSKA (reference sequence). With 1 base removed from V and 5 bases from J, the gap between germline ends came to 4 bases. This CDR3 is 11 amino acids long.

The chain uses TRBV6-6 and TRBJ1-1; D perhaps matches TRBD1 (5 bases). CDR1 is MNHNY and CDR2 is SVGAGI in the germline V gene (reference sequence). Between the trimmed V and J ends, which lost 7 bases and 4 bases, there was a span of 13 bases. This CDR3 region has 13 residues. CDR3 loop: CASTLGRGTEAFF. The CDR3 DNA reads as TGTGCCAGCACCTTGGGACGGGGCACTGAAGCTTTCTTT.

The chain joins TRBV5-1 to TRBJ2-2; either TRBD1 or TRBD2 may fit D (5 bases each). Trimming removed 2 bases from V and 4 bases from J, with 18 bases in between. The CDR3 loop spans 17 amino acids. CDR1 and CDR2 (germline): SGHRS, YFSETQ. CDR3 nucleotide sequence: TGCGCCAGCAGCTTTCGGGACCAATTTGCGGGCACCGGGGAGCTGTTTTTT. This translates into CASSFRDQFAGTGELFF.

The chain combines TRBV18 with TRBJ2-5, with D possibly matching TRBD1 (5 bases). Germline V gene lookup returns CDR1 KGHSH and CDR2 LQKENI. The CDR3 has 13 residues. The V and J ends lost 6 bases and 3 bases respectively, with 11 bases between them. The CDR3 here is CASSSPDKETQYF. The CDR3 DNA sequence: TGTGCCAGCTCCTCCCCGGACAAAGAGACCCAGTACTTC.

The rearrangement joins TRBV19 to TRBJ1-1, with D maybe TRBD1 (5 bases). V lost 3 bases and J 0 bases, leaving 11 bases between the germline ends. Germline V CDR1 and CDR2: LNHDA, SQIVND (reference sequence). The CDR3 loop spans 15 amino acids. The CDR3 reads CASSIPAGMNTEAFF. CDR3 nucleotides: TGTGCCAGTAGTATTCCGGCAGGGATGAACACTGAAGCTTTCTTT. Full variable domain (rest looked up from reference TRBV19 and TRBJ1-1): DGGITQSPKYLFRKEGQNVTLSCEQNLNHDAMYWYRQDPGQGLRLIYYSQIVNDFQKGDIAEGYSVSREKKESFPLTVTSAQKNPTAFYLCASSIPAGMNTEAFFGQGTRLTVV.

The chain uses TRBV19 and TRBJ2-7, with 7 bases matching TRBD2. Per the germline V gene, CDR1 is LNHDA and CDR2 is SQIVND (reference sequence). With V trimmed by 5 bases and J by 5 bases, 0 bases remained unmatched. The CDR3 runs to 11 residues. CDR3 sequence: CASSLADEQYF. The CDR3 nucleotides are TGTGCCAGTAGTCTAGCGGACGAGCAGTACTTC.

This chain joins TRBV5-4 and TRBJ1-1, with D perhaps TRBD1 (6 bases). The germline V and J ends were trimmed by 1 base and 0 bases, with 10 bases remaining between them. The length of the CDR3 is 15 residues. CDR1 and CDR2 from the germline V gene are SGHNT and YYREEE (reference sequence). The CDR3 nucleotides read TGTGCCAGCAGCTTGATTTGGGACATGAACACTGAAGCTTTCTTT. Translation gives CASSLIWDMNTEAFF.

This chain uses TRBV9 with TRBJ2-7; 8 bases map to TRBD1. The germline CDR1 and CDR2 sequences are SGDLS and YYNGEE. V dropped 0 bases and J dropped 4; count of bases not matched to a gene: 6. The CDR3 spans 15 residues. CDR3 bases: TGTGCCAGCAGCGTAGCAGGGGGCGGGATGTACGAGCAGTACTTC. This translates into CASSVAGGGMYEQYF. Filled out from reference TRBV9 and TRBJ2-7, the complete variable domain reads DSGVTQTPKHLITATGQRVTLRCSPRSGDLSVYWYQQSLDQGLQFLIQYYNGEERAKGNILERFSAQQFPDLHSELNLSSLELGDSALYFCASSVAGGGMYEQYFGPGTRLTVT.

J is TRBJ1-1 and V is TRBV5-6; D is uncertain. The CDR3 has 13 amino acids. Trimming stripped 2 bases from V and 4 bases from J, with 9 bases between. The V gene's germline CDR1 is SGHDT and CDR2 YYEEEE. Here the CDR3 reads CASSFIWGTEAFF. The CDR3 DNA sequence: TGTGCCAGCAGCTTTATCTGGGGCACTGAAGCTTTCTTT.

The chain's CDR3 is CAWNQDRLNTEAFF. CDR3 nucleotide sequence: TGTGCCTGGAACCAGGACAGGTTGAACACTGAAGCTTTCTTT. The chain has TRBV30 and TRBJ1-1; 7 bases agree with TRBD1. Looked up from germline, CDR1 is GTSNPN and CDR2 is SVGIG (reference sequence). J gave up 0 bases and V 4 bases, and 5 bases lay outside the gene matches. The CDR3 extends over 14 amino acids.